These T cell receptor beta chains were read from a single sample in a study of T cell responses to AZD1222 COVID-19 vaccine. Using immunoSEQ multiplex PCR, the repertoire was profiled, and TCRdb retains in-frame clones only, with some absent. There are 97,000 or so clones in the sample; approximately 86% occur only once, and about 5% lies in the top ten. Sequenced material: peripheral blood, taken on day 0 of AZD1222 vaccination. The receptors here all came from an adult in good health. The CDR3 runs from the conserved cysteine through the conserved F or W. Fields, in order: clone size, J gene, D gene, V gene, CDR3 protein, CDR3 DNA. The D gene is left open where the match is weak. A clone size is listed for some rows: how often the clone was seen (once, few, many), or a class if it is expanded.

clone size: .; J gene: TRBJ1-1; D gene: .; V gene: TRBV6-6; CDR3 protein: CASRERRTEAFF; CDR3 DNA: TGTGCCAGCAGGGAGCGACGAACTGAAGCTTTCTTT
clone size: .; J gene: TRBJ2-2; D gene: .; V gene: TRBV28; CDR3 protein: CASSSPGSGNTGELFF; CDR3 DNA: TGTGCCAGCAGTTCCCCCGGTAGCGGAAACACCGGGGAGCTGTTTTTT
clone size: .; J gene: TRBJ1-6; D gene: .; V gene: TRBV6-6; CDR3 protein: CASSSGDSSPLHF; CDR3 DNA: TGTGCCAGCAGTTCCGGGGATAGCTCACCCCTCCACTTT
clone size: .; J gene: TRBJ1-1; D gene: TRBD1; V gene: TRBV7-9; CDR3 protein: CASSTWDRGAPEAFF; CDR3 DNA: TGTGCCAGCAGCACCTGGGACAGGGGGGCCCCTGAAGCTTTCTTT
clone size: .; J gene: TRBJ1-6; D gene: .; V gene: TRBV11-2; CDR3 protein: CASTQGAYNSPLHF; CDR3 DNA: TGTGCCAGCACCCAAGGGGCATATAATTCACCCCTCCACTTT
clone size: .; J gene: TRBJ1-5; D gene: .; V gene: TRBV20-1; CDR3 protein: CSARAPGHQHF; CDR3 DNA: TGCAGTGCTAGAGCCCCGGGGCACCAGCATTTT
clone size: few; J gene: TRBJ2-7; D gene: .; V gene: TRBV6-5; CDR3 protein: CASRDGIIGQYF; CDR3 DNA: TGTGCCAGCCGGGACGGGATTATTGGGCAGTACTTC
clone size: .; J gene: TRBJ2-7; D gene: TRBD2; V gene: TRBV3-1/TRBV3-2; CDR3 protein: CASSQGGEVQYF; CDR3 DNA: TGTGCCAGCAGCCAGGGGGGGGAGGTGCAGTACTTC
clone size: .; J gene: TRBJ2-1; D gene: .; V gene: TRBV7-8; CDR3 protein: CASSLDYNEQFF; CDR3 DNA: TGTGCCAGCAGCTTAGACTACAATGAGCAGTTCTTC
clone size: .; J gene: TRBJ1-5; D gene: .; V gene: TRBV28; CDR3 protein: CASSLWAIKMIQPQHF; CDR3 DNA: TGTGCCAGCAGTTTATGGGCGATAAAGATGATCCAGCCCCAGCATTTT
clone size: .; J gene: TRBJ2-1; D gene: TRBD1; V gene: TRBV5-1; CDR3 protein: CASRGTGTGGFNEQFF; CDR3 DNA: TGCGCCAGCAGAGGGACCGGGACAGGGGGTTTCAATGAGCAGTTCTTC
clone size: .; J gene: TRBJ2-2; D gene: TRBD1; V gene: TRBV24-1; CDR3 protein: CATSETDRGTGELFF; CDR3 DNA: TGTGCCACCAGTGAGACGGACAGGGGTACCGGGGAGCTGTTTTTT
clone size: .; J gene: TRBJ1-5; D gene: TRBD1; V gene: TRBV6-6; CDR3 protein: CASSYGRQGVQPQHF; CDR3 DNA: TGTGCCAGCAGTTACGGGAGACAGGGTGTGCAGCCCCAGCATTTT
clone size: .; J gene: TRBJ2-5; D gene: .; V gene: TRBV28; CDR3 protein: CASSHFGDTQETQYF; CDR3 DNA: TGTGCCAGCAGTCATTTCGGGGACACTCAAGAGACCCAGTACTTC
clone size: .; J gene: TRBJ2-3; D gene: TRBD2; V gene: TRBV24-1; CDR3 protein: CATSDFRASGTFRADTQYF; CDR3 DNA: TGTGCCACCAGTGATTTCCGCGCTAGCGGGACCTTCCGCGCAGATACGCAGTATTTT
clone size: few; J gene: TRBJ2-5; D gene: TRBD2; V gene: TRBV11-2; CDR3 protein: CASSVLAGVGETQYF; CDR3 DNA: TGTGCCAGCAGCGTCCTAGCGGGGGTCGGGGAGACCCAGTACTTC
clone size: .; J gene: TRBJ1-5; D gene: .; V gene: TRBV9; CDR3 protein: CASSVGVKGPQHF; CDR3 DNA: TGTGCCAGCAGCGTAGGGGTAAAAGGGCCCCAGCATTTT
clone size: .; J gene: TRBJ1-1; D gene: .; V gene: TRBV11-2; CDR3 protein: CASSLVAGNTEAFF; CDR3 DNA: TGTGCCAGCAGCTTAGTTGCCGGGAACACTGAAGCTTTCTTT
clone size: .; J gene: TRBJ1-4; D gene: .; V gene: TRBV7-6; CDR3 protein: CASSLVSGRGGEKLFF; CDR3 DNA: TGTGCCAGCAGCTTAGTTTCAGGCAGGGGTGGTGAAAAACTGTTTTTT
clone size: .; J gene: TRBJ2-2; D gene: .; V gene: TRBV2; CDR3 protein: CASSEQTLNTGELFF; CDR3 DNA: TGTGCCAGCAGTGAACAGACGCTTAACACCGGGGAGCTGTTTTTT
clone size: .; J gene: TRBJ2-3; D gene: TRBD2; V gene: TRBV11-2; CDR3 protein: CASSFTGASGDRTDTQYF; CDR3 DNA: TGTGCCAGCAGCTTCACTGGAGCTAGCGGGGACCGCACAGATACGCAGTATTTT
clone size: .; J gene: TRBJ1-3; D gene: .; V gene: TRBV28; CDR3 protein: CASSFRGGTWGNTIYF; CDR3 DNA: TGTGCCAGCAGTTTCCGTGGTGGGACCTGGGGAAACACCATATATTTT
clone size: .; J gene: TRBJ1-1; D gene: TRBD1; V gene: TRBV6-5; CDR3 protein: CASRMDRANTEAFF; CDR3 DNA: TGTGCCAGCAGGATGGACAGGGCGAACACTGAAGCTTTCTTT
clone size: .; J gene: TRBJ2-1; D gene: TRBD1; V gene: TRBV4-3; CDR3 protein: CASSPTGRDEQFF; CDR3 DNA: TGCGCCAGCAGCCCGACAGGGCGCGATGAGCAGTTCTTC